Below are 30 T cell receptor beta chains sequenced from a single sample in a study of tumor and adjacent non-tumor tissue in lung cancer. The library came from three nested PCR rounds adapted from ARM-PCR protocols. TCRdb re-called the multiplex PCR reads with MiXCR, one entry per CDR3 protein. The sample holds tens of thousands of distinct CDR3 sequences, 67% seen once. No cell sorting was done before RNA was extracted from the tissue. The material sequenced was lung tumor tissue. All receptors come from a man in his fifties or sixties with non-small cell lung cancer.

As to this clonotype: Sequence at one end of the junction differs from germline and may be a read error. The chain combines TRBV7-9 with TRBJ2-4, with TRBD1 matching over 8 bases. The CDR3 has 20 residues. Germline V gives CDR1 SEHNR, CDR2 FQNEAQ (reference sequence). Written as DNA, the CDR3 is TGCGCCAGCAGCTCCTGGGGGACAGGAGCCAGGTCCTTAGCCAAAAACATCCAGTACTTC. Amino acid sequence: CASSSWGTGARSLAKNIQYF.

Of note for this clonotype: Mismatch with germline at one junction end may stem from a read error. The V and J genes are TRBV11-2 and TRBJ2-7, with no clear D. The CDR3 consists of 12 residues. CDR1 SGHAT and CDR2 FQNNGV come from the germline V gene. The CDR3, as DNA: TGTGTCAGCAGTCTGGATCCGTACGAACAGTACTTC. Translation gives CVSSLDPYEQYF.

In the case of this clonotype: One base away lies a much larger clone, so this may be a sequencing read error. The rearrangement joins TRBV20-1 to TRBJ2-7; 8 bases agree with TRBD1. Germline V CDR1 and CDR2: DFQATT, SNEGSKA (reference sequence). The J segment lost 3 bases and the V segment lost 3 bases, leaving 7 bases of the junction unmatched. CDR3 length equals 14 residues. CDR3 region: CSASRGRTGYEQYF. The CDR3 DNA reads TGCAGTGCTAGCAGGGGGCGAACAGGCTACGAGCAGTACTTC.

Remarks on this clonotype: Its ends do not fully match the called genes, so a read error is possible. The chain combines TRBV28 with TRBJ2-7; 7 nucleotides line up with TRBD1. The CDR3 spans 16 residues. Germline-derived CDR1 and CDR2 are MDHEN and SYDVKM. CDR3 sequence reads: CASSSPSGTVVYAQYF. CDR3 bases: TGTGCCAGCAGTTCGCCATCAGGGACAGTGGTCTACGCGCAGTACTTC.

The chain is built from TRBV6-6 and TRBJ2-6, with TRBD1 as a possible D gene (6 bases). Per germline, CDR1 MNHNY and CDR2 SVGAGI (reference sequence). The V end was cut by 6 bases, the J end by 5 bases, with 11 bases between. This CDR3 is 14 amino acids long. CDR3 nucleotides: TGTGCCAGCAGAAACAGGGCATGGGCCAACGTCCTGACTTTC. Amino acids: CASRNRAWANVLTF.

This clonotype was seen once. With a much larger clone just one base away, this may be a read error. The chain has TRBV7-8 and TRBJ1-5; no clear D. The CDR3 covers 14 residues. In germline, CDR1 is SGHVS, CDR2 FQNEAQ. The CDR3 coding sequence is TGTGCCAGCAGCTTAGGGGGTAGCAATCAGCCCCATCATTTT. Translating it yields CASSLGGSNQPHHF.

This clonotype was seen repeatedly, ten times or more. This chain connects TRBV7-8 to TRBJ1-1; D is undetermined. The CDR3 runs to 15 residues. Germline CDR1 is SGHVS and CDR2 is FQNEAQ. Trimming shortened V by 1 base and J by 4 bases, and 13 bases separated the two germline ends. The CDR3 loop reads CASSLEPAMSTEAFF. The DNA for the CDR3 is TGTGCCAGCAGCTTAGAACCGGCGATGAGCACTGAAGCTTTCTTT. The entire variable domain, with the rest obtained from reference TRBV7-8 and TRBJ1-1, is as follows: GAGVSQSPRYKVAKRGQDVALRCDPISGHVSLFWYQQALGQGPEFLTYFQNEAQLDKSGLPSDRFFAERPEGSVSTLKIQRTQQEDSAVYLCASSLEPAMSTEAFFGQGTRLTVV.

Comment on this clonotype: A read error is possible here, since a much larger clone lies one base away. The rearrangement links TRBV20-1 to TRBJ2-7; D perhaps matches TRBD1 (5 bases). Germline V gives CDR1 DFQATT, CDR2 SNEGSKA (reference sequence). The CDR3 covers 12 residues. V was shortened by 4 bases and J by 3 bases, with 10 bases between the two germline ends. The CDR3 DNA sequence: TGCAGTGCTAATCACAGGAACTACGAGCAGTACTTC. It codes for CSANHRNYEQYF.

This clonotype rates as medium-sized. This chain links TRBV11-2 with TRBJ2-1, with D perhaps matching TRBD2 (5 bases). Trimming took off 5 bases at V and 10 bases at J, with 21 bases between the two ends. The CDR3 contains 15 residues. In germline, CDR1 is SGHAT, CDR2 FQNNGV. CDR3 sequence (DNA): TGTGCCAGCAGCGCGGACTTCATACGCACCTCGGAGCAGTTCTTC. As protein: CASSADFIRTSEQFF.

This clonotype came up many times. V is TRBV12-3 or TRBV12-4 and J is TRBJ2-5, with TRBD2 identical over 15 bases. This CDR3 comprises 16 residues. Germline trimming cut 4 bases from V and 5 bases from J; bases unmatched to any gene: 5. The CDR3 sequence is CASSSGLAGGRETQYF. CDR3 DNA: TGTGCCAGCAGTTCCGGACTAGCGGGAGGGAGGGAGACCCAGTACTTC.

The chain recombines TRBV20-1 with TRBJ1-2; weak D call: TRBD1 (6 bases). The CDR3 is 14 amino acids. With 3 bases removed from V and 5 bases from J, the gap between germline ends came to 16 bases. Germline loops: CDR1 DFQATT, CDR2 SNEGSKA (reference sequence). CDR3 in amino acids: CSAREAAGAYGYTF. The CDR3 nucleotides read TGCAGTGCTAGGGAGGCTGCAGGGGCATATGGCTACACCTTC.

Remarks on this clonotype: The junction does not match germline at one end; this may be a read error. The chain combines TRBV5-1 with TRBJ2-7; no definite D call. There are 11 residues in the CDR3. Looked up from germline, CDR1 is SGHRS and CDR2 is YFSETQ. CDR3 loop: CASSLGYEQSF. As DNA, the CDR3 is TGCGCCAGCAGCTTGGGGTACGAGCAGTCCTTC.

On this clonotype: A much larger clonotype is one base distant, so this may be a read error. The CDR3 loop is CAISEGGRAYNEQFF. The CDR3 region has the DNA TGTGCCATCAGTGAAGGGGGAAGGGCCTACAATGAGCAGTTCTTC. The genes are TRBV10-3 and TRBJ2-1; tentatively, D is TRBD1 (6 bases). This CDR3 comprises 15 residues. Trimming shortened V by 3 bases and J by 2 bases, and 11 bases separated the two germline ends. Per germline, CDR1 ENHRY and CDR2 SYGVKD.

In the case of this clonotype: Sequence at one end of the junction differs from germline and may be a read error. For the CDR3, the DNA is TGTGCCAGCAGTTGCTCGAAGGGTTACGAGCAATACTTC. Translated: CASSCSKGYEQYF. The chain employs TRBV6-6 and TRBJ2-7; no definite D call. Germline V gene data show CDR1 as MNHNY and CDR2 as SVGAGI (reference sequence). This CDR3 has 13 residues.

Worth noting for this clonotype: This may come from a read error, since a much larger clone is one base off. V is TRBV4-3 and J is TRBJ2-1; the D is unclear. This CDR3 comprises 14 residues. CDR1 and CDR2 (germline): LGHNA, YSLEER. Here the CDR3 reads CASSRDLSYNELFF. The CDR3 nucleotides read TGCGCCAGCAGCCGAGATCTGTCGTACAATGAGCTGTTCTTC.

Regarding this clonotype: A much larger clone differs from this one at a single base, so this may be a read error. The rearrangement links TRBV12-5 to TRBJ2-7; 7 nucleotides align to TRBD2. V lost 8 bases and J lost 4; bases outside the gene matches: 8. Germline lookup yields CDR1 LGHNT and CDR2 FRNRAP. The CDR3 extends over 13 amino acids. The CDR3: CASSLAEAYEQYF. CDR3 sequence (DNA): TGTGCTAGTAGTCTAGCGGAGGCGTACGAGCAGTACTTC.

As to this clonotype: A much larger clone lies one base from this, so it may be a read error. The V and J genes are TRBV4-2 and TRBJ2-1, with 10 bases fitting TRBD2. J gave up 6 bases and V 0 bases, and 11 bases lay outside the gene matches. CDR3 size: 18 residues. CDR1 is LGHNA, CDR2 YNFKEQ, per germline. The CDR3 here is CASSQESPTSGMANEQFF. The DNA of the CDR3 is TGTGCCAGCAGCCAAGAGAGCCCCACTAGCGGGATGGCCAATGAGCAGTTCTTC.

This clonotype appeared many times. This chain links TRBV29-1 with TRBJ1-5; 7 nucleotides align to TRBD1. The V gene's germline CDR1 is SQVTM and CDR2 ANQGSEA. The CDR3 covers 12 residues. Losses at the gene ends were 5 bases for V and 5 bases for J; bases not matched to a gene: 3. The CDR3 DNA is TGCAGCGTTCGACAGGGCGATCAGCCCCAGCATTTT. It translates to CSVRQGDQPQHF.

As concerns this clonotype: Germline and junction disagree at one end, which may indicate a read error. The J gene is TRBJ1-2, the V gene TRBV6-5, with a possible D match to TRBD1 (5 bases). CDR3 size: 13 residues. The germline V gene encodes CDR1 MNHEY and CDR2 SVGAGI. The CDR3 DNA follows: TGCGCCAGCAGTTACGGGAGGGACTATGTCTACACCTTC. This translates into CASSYGRDYVYTF.

In this sample, this clonotype turned up many times. The chain has TRBV4-1 and TRBJ2-1; weak D call: TRBD2 (5 bases). The germline gives CDR1 MGHRA, CDR2 YSYEKL. Trimming took off 4 bases at V and 2 bases at J, with 15 bases between the two ends. The CDR3 runs 16 residues. In DNA form, the CDR3 reads TGCGCCAGCAGCCCCGAAGGGAGCGGAGCCTACAATGAGCAGTTCTTC. It yields the protein CASSPEGSGAYNEQFF.

As for this clonotype: A much larger clone lies a single base off, so this may be a read error. This CDR3 is CATSEPGTLSYEQYF. CDR3 DNA sequence: TGTGCCACCAGTGAACCTGGGACCCTGTCCTACGAGCAGTACTTC. V is TRBV6-1 and J is TRBJ2-7; D possibly matches TRBD1 or TRBD2 (5 bases each). Germline V gives CDR1 MNHNS, CDR2 SASEGT. This CDR3 is 15 amino acids long.

The CDR3 coding sequence is TGTGCCAGCAGCCAGGGGACAGGTCCAACAGATACGCAGTATTTT. Its protein is CASSQGTGPTDTQYF. J is TRBJ2-3 and V is TRBV11-2; TRBD1 matches at 8 bases. The CDR3 is 15 residues long. The V gene's germline CDR1 is SGHAT and CDR2 FQNNGV. V was clipped by 5 bases and J by 3 bases; unmatched bases: 7.

In this sample, this clonotype turned up once. Since a much larger clone is just one base distant, this may be a read error. The chain recombines TRBV20-1 with TRBJ2-3; D ambiguous. The V end was cut by 1 base, the J end by 4 bases, with 12 bases between. Per the germline V gene, CDR1 is DFQATT and CDR2 is SNEGSKA (reference sequence). The CDR3 spans 14 residues. CDR3 nucleotide sequence: TGCAGTGCTAGAGGTAGGCAGGTACCAGATACGCAGTATTTT. Amino acids: CSARGRQVPDTQYF.

On this clonotype: The conserved closing phenylalanine or tryptophan is absent in this CDR3, likely reflecting a read error. This chain links TRBV11-3 with TRBJ2-1, with 9 bases lining up with TRBD1. The CDR3 runs to 15 residues. Germline CDR1 reads SGHNT; CDR2 reads YENEEA. The CDR3 region is CANSPRGDRVNEQFL. The CDR3 coding sequence is TGTGCCAACAGCCCTCGAGGGGACAGGGTCAATGAGCAGTTCCTC.

This clonotype was recorded many times. The chain links TRBV11-2 to TRBJ2-2, with TRBD1 matching over 11 bases. The CDR3 loop spans 17 amino acids. Germline CDR1 and CDR2: SGHAT and FQNNGV. Trimming at V came to 1 base and at J to 4 bases, leaving 5 bases not matched to a gene. The CDR3 DNA reads TGTGCCAGCAGCTTAGTAACCGGGACAGGGGGCACCGGGGAGCTGTTTTTT. Amino acids: CASSLVTGTGGTGELFF.

The rearrangement joins TRBV6-5 to TRBJ1-1; no clear D. The germline V and J ends were trimmed by 2 bases and 11 bases, with 21 bases remaining between them. Germline V gene data show CDR1 as MNHEY and CDR2 as SVGAGI. The CDR3 consists of 15 residues. CDR3: CASSYMAQSQGLAFF. CDR3 DNA: TGTGCCAGCAGTTACATGGCCCAGAGTCAAGGACTGGCTTTCTTT.

With respect to this clonotype: Compared with germline, one end of the junction differs, possibly owing to a read error. The rearrangement uses TRBV10-3 and TRBJ1-1; 8 positions agree with TRBD1. Germline CDR1 is ENHRY and CDR2 is SYGVKD. The CDR3 is 13 amino acids. CDR3 in DNA: TGTACCATCAGCGAGGACAGGGTCACTGAAGCTTTCTTT. Translated: CTISEDRVTEAFF.

The J gene is TRBJ2-1, the V gene TRBV7-8; 7 bases fit TRBD2. The CDR3 is 15 amino acids. The V gene end was trimmed by 9 bases and the J gene end by 13 bases; junction bases not matched to a gene: 21. The germline V gene encodes CDR1 SGHVS and CDR2 FQNEAQ. Written as DNA, the CDR3 is TGTGCCAGTAGCCCTGAAGCGGGAACCACCAATAACCAGTTCTTC. Translation: CASSPEAGTTNNQFF. Full variable domain (remainder filled in from reference TRBV7-8 and TRBJ2-1): GAGVSQSPRYKVAKRGQDVALRCDPISGHVSLFWYQQALGQGPEFLTYFQNEAQLDKSGLPSDRFFAERPEGSVSTLKIQRTQQEDSAVYLCASSPEAGTTNNQFFGPGTRLTVL.

A word on this clonotype: This may stem from a read error, because a much larger clone lies one nucleotide away. V usage is TRBV20-1 and J usage is TRBJ1-1; 7 bases are shared with TRBD1. This CDR3 spans 12 amino acids. The germline gives CDR1 DFQATT, CDR2 SNEGSKA (reference sequence). This CDR3 reads CSAQGQRSDAFF. CDR3 DNA sequence: TGCAGTGCCCAGGGACAGAGGTCTGATGCTTTCTTT.

For this clonotype: The CDR3 end shows no conserved phenylalanine or tryptophan, and so a read error is likely. The CDR3 DNA follows: TGTGCCAGCAGCAACGAGGGCGAGAACACTGAAGCTTTCATT. It encodes CASSNEGENTEAFI. The chain couples TRBV6-5 to TRBJ1-1; D gene unclear. The CDR3 sequence is 14 residues long. Trimming removed 6 bases at V and 1 base at J, with 12 bases between. Germline V gene lookup returns CDR1 MNHEY and CDR2 SVGAGI.